One sample yielded the 27 T cell receptor beta chains listed below, sequenced in a study of response to subunit inactivated influenza vaccine. A single record per CDR3 protein comes from TCRdb applying MiXCR to the RT-PCR reads. This table has approximately 480,000 distinct CDR3 sequences, approximately 11% appearing once. The sequences come from PBMCs from blood, collected about 40 days after vaccination. These receptors were obtained from a man between 45 and 60 years old who received an inactivated influenza vaccine.

The chain couples TRBV12-3 or TRBV12-4 to TRBJ2-1, with D uncertain. Between the trimmed V and J ends, which lost 6 bases and 7 bases, there was a span of 10 bases. The CDR3 loop spans 12 amino acids. This CDR3 reads CASRVLGNEQFF. Written as DNA, the CDR3 is TGTGCCAGCAGGGTGTTGGGGAATGAGCAGTTCTTC.

The chain recombines TRBV20-1 with TRBJ2-2; D is perhaps TRBD1 or TRBD2 (6 bases each). The CDR3 is 13 residues long. Germline V lookup: CDR1 DFQATT, CDR2 SNEGSKA (reference sequence). With 6 bases removed from V and 6 bases from J, the gap between germline ends came to 14 bases. The DNA of the CDR3 is TGCAGTGCCACAATTCGGGGGCCCGGGGAGCTGTTTTTT. Residues: CSATIRGPGELFF.

This clonotype was detected only a few times. The chain's CDR3 is CASSQRDYEQYF. The CDR3, as DNA: TGTGCCAGCAGCCAAAGGGACTACGAGCAGTACTTC. This rearrangement joins TRBV7-9 to TRBJ2-7; the D is unclear. Trimming took off 5 bases at V and 3 bases at J, with 8 bases between the two ends. Germline CDR1 reads SEHNR; CDR2 reads FQNEAQ (reference sequence). The CDR3 covers 12 residues.

The chain combines TRBV18 with TRBJ2-3; 9 nucleotides line up with TRBD2. V shed 3 bases, J shed 3 bases, and the junction held 7 bases outside the gene matches. CDR1 and CDR2 (germline): KGHSH, LQKENI. This CDR3 contains 16 residues. The CDR3, as DNA: TGTGCCAGCTCACCCCCGGGACTAGCAGAAACAGATACGCAGTATTTT. It codes for CASSPPGLAETDTQYF.

This clonotype was detected only a few times. The J gene is TRBJ1-5, the V gene TRBV19; perhaps TRBD1 as D (6 bases). This CDR3 has 15 amino acids. Trimming pared 7 bases from V and 0 bases from J, leaving 13 bases between. Germline CDR1 LNHDA, CDR2 SQIVND (reference sequence). CDR3 loop: CASIQGPLSNQPQHF. CDR3 in DNA: TGTGCCAGTATACAGGGACCCCTTAGCAATCAGCCCCAGCATTTT.

This clonotype was counted a few times. V usage is TRBV5-1 and J usage is TRBJ2-7; D unresolved. Germline CDR1 is SGHRS and CDR2 is YFSETQ. The V end lost 7 bases, the J end lost 1 base, and 9 bases lay between the germline ends. CDR3 length: 12 residues. The CDR3 region has the DNA TGCGCCAGCCGAGATTTTTCCTACGAGCAGTACTTC. It is translated as CASRDFSYEQYF.

This chain connects TRBV14 to TRBJ2-7; no clear D. The CDR3 totals 13 residues. Per the germline V gene, CDR1 is SGHDN and CDR2 is FVKESK. The V and J ends lost 6 bases and 1 base respectively, with 10 bases between them. CDR3: CASSLVVSYEQYF. In DNA, the CDR3 is TGTGCCAGCAGTCTAGTGGTGTCCTACGAGCAGTACTTC.

The genes are TRBV4-1 and TRBJ2-2; D is perhaps TRBD2 (7 bases). Trimming removed 3 bases from V and 2 bases from J, with 22 bases in between. CDR1 MGHRA and CDR2 YSYEKL come from the germline V gene. CDR3 length equals 19 residues. CDR3 bases: TGCGCCAGCAGCCAGCCGTTTACGGGGGGCCATCTTAACACCGGGGAGCTGTTTTTT. It specifies CASSQPFTGGHLNTGELFF.

This rearrangement joins TRBV12-3 or TRBV12-4 to TRBJ2-5, with D perhaps TRBD2 (6 bases). The CDR3 sequence is 13 residues long. Trimming removed 8 bases at V and 4 bases at J, with 14 bases between. The CDR3 here is CASGPGGGETQYF. CDR3 nucleotide sequence: TGTGCCAGCGGCCCCGGGGGTGGAGAGACCCAGTACTTC.

The J gene is TRBJ2-5, the V gene TRBV7-6; the match to TRBD1 covers 11 bases. This CDR3 comprises 15 residues. Germline V CDR1 and CDR2: SGHVS, FNYEAQ. Trimming at V came to 4 bases and at J to 5 bases, leaving 6 bases not matched to a gene. CDR3 loop: CASSSGQGAYETQYF. DNA of the CDR3: TGTGCCAGCAGCTCCGGACAGGGGGCTTACGAGACCCAGTACTTC.

This rearrangement joins TRBV2 to TRBJ2-7; 7 nucleotides line up with TRBD2. V lost 7 bases to trimming and J lost 3 bases; unmatched junction nucleotides: 12. The CDR3 has 15 amino acids. Germline lookup yields CDR1 SNHLY and CDR2 FYNNEI. Here the CDR3 reads CASKARGGLDYEQYF. In nucleotides, the CDR3 is TGTGCCAGCAAAGCAAGGGGTGGACTAGACTACGAGCAGTACTTC.

This clonotype was recorded many times. The V and J genes are TRBV15 and TRBJ2-3; D unresolved. The CDR3 is 13 amino acids. Germline loops: CDR1 LNHNV, CDR2 YYDKDF (reference sequence). V was cut by 3 bases and J by 1 base, with 5 bases left in between. The CDR3 coding sequence is TGTGCCACCAGCAGGACCGGCACAGATACGCAGTATTTT. Its translation is CATSRTGTDTQYF.

This clonotype was seen more than once but under ten times. The genes are TRBV7-2 and TRBJ2-7; 9 bases are a match to TRBD2. This CDR3 spans 16 amino acids. Germline CDR1 reads SGHTA; CDR2 reads FQGNSA. Trimming removed 1 base from V and 2 bases from J; junction bases left unmatched: 6. CDR3: CASSLVVGLAPYEQYF. The CDR3 DNA reads TGTGCCAGCAGCTTAGTTGTGGGACTAGCCCCCTACGAGCAGTACTTC.

This clonotype has ten or more counts. V and J are TRBV20-1 and TRBJ2-1; 7 positions match TRBD2. V was pared by 5 bases and J by 0 bases, with 10 bases of the junction left unmatched. CDR1 is DFQATT, CDR2 SNEGSKA, per germline (reference sequence). The CDR3 length is 16 residues. Here the CDR3 reads CSASPSGPSSYNEQFF. The CDR3 DNA is TGCAGTGCTTCTCCTAGCGGACCCAGCTCCTACAATGAGCAGTTCTTC.

This clonotype was counted at least ten times. The chain has TRBV12-3 or TRBV12-4 and TRBJ2-7; the D is unclear. The CDR3 is 12 residues long. V lost 3 bases and J 4 bases, leaving 7 bases between the germline ends. The CDR3 DNA follows: TGTGCCAGCAGTTTTTGGGGATACGAGCAGTACTTC. It encodes CASSFWGYEQYF.

The sample holds a few counts of this clonotype. This chain connects TRBV12-3 or TRBV12-4 to TRBJ2-2; D unresolved. The CDR3 is made up of 14 amino acids. The V gene lost 5 bases and the J gene lost 6 bases, with 13 bases spanning the gap. CDR3 in amino acids: CASSPHGRAGELFF. The CDR3 coding sequence is TGTGCCAGCAGTCCCCATGGACGTGCCGGGGAGCTGTTTTTT.

This clonotype occurred a few times. This CDR3 reads CASSLLEGVVETQYF. DNA for the CDR3: TGTGCCAGCAGCTTACTAGAGGGGGTAGTGGAGACCCAGTACTTC. The genes are TRBV7-2 and TRBJ2-5; weak D call: TRBD1 (6 bases). The CDR3 is 15 residues long. V shed 2 bases and J shed 5 bases, with 15 bases lying between them. In germline, CDR1 is SGHTA, CDR2 FQGNSA.

The table lists this clonotype with a few counts. The chain is built from TRBV7-2 and TRBJ2-1; 8 bases are a match to TRBD2. V shed 0 bases and J 5 bases; nucleotides not matched to a gene: 12. In germline, CDR1 is SGHTA, CDR2 FQGNSA. CDR3 length: 18 amino acids. The CDR3 reads CASSLAPMAGGLNNEQFF. Here the CDR3 DNA reads TGTGCCAGCAGCTTAGCTCCTATGGCGGGAGGCCTAAACAATGAGCAGTTCTTC.

The genes are TRBV3-1 and TRBJ2-7, with 7 bases aligning to TRBD1. Germline V lookup: CDR1 LGHDT, CDR2 YNNKEL (reference sequence). The CDR3 is 17 amino acids. With 3 bases clipped from V and 0 bases from J, the junction kept 11 bases outside the gene matches. CDR3 DNA: TGTGCCAGCAGCCAGGGATACAGGGGTCGGGGCTCCTACGAGCAGTACTTC. Protein: CASSQGYRGRGSYEQYF.

This clonotype was seen a handful of times. The chain combines TRBV20-1 with TRBJ1-6, with D hard to call. Per the germline V gene, CDR1 is DFQATT and CDR2 is SNEGSKA (reference sequence). The CDR3 loop spans 14 amino acids. With 0 bases removed from V and 6 bases from J, the gap between germline ends came to 9 bases. DNA of the CDR3: TGCAGTGCTAGAGATGCCAGGATTAATTCACCCCTCCACTTT. Encoded protein: CSARDARINSPLHF.

This sequence joins TRBV6-2 or TRBV6-3 and TRBJ2-2; tentative D call: TRBD2 (6 bases). V was trimmed by 2 bases and J by 1 base, leaving 8 bases between them. Per the germline V gene, CDR1 is MNHEY and CDR2 is SVGEGT. This CDR3 has 15 residues. CDR3 region: CASSYGGGNTGELFF. In DNA form, the CDR3 reads TGTGCCAGCAGTTACGGGGGAGGGAACACCGGGGAGCTGTTTTTT.

The chain is built from TRBV10-3 and TRBJ2-2; TRBD1 aligns across 7 bases. The CDR3 contains 14 residues. In germline, CDR1 is ENHRY, CDR2 SYGVKD. Trimming cost V 11 bases and J 1 base; bases outside gene matches: 7. CDR3 nucleotide sequence: TGTGCCGTAAACAGGGGCATGAACACCGGGGAGCTGTTTTTT. Encoded protein: CAVNRGMNTGELFF.

In its sample, this clonotype was seen a few times. The rearrangement joins TRBV5-4 to TRBJ2-5, with 9 bases matching TRBD2. The V gene's germline CDR1 is SGHNT and CDR2 YYREEE (reference sequence). The trim removed 3 bases at V and 3 bases at J, leaving 3 bases unmatched. This CDR3 is 14 amino acids long. DNA of the CDR3: TGTGCCAGCAGCTCTAAGCGGGAGGAAGAGACCCAGTACTTC. Amino acid sequence: CASSSKREEETQYF.

This clonotype was detected many times. The J gene is TRBJ2-5, the V gene TRBV28, with 7 nucleotides matching TRBD1. Unmatched junction bases numbered 9, after V lost 3 bases and J lost 5 bases. This CDR3 is built from 15 residues. CDR1 is MDHEN and CDR2 is SYDVKM in the germline V gene. DNA of the CDR3: TGTGCCAGCAGTTTCAGGACAGGAGTTGGGGAGACCCAGTACTTC. Translation: CASSFRTGVGETQYF. The full variable domain, completed using reference TRBV28 and TRBJ2-5, is DVKVTQSSRYLVKRTGEKVFLECVQDMDHENMFWYRQDPGLGLRLIYFSYDVKMKEKGDIPEGYSVSREKKERFSLILESASTNQTSMYLCASSFRTGVGETQYFGPGTRLLVL.

This chain connects TRBV12-3 or TRBV12-4 to TRBJ1-1; no clear D gene. The V end was cut by 1 base, the J end by 4 bases, with 10 bases between. This CDR3 has 14 residues. CDR3 residues: CASSLGASGTEAFF. The CDR3 nucleotides are TGTGCCAGCAGTTTAGGGGCGTCGGGCACTGAAGCTTTCTTT.

The sample holds a few counts of this clonotype. This clone may be a read error of a much larger clone one base away. The chain links TRBV7-3 to TRBJ2-5; 12 bases agree with TRBD2. Trimming cost V 2 bases and J 0 bases; bases outside gene matches: 1. From germline, CDR1 is SGHTA and CDR2 FQGTGA. This CDR3 comprises 16 residues. CDR3 sequence: CASSLGLAGHQETQYF. The CDR3, as DNA: TGTGCCAGCAGCTTAGGACTAGCGGGGCACCAAGAGACCCAGTACTTC.

This clonotype was recorded at least ten times. The J gene is TRBJ2-1, the V gene TRBV4-1; possible D gene TRBD2, 5 bases. The CDR3 sequence is 18 residues long. Between the trimmed V and J ends, which lost 0 bases and 0 bases, there was a span of 15 bases. Per the germline V gene, CDR1 is MGHRA and CDR2 is YSYEKL. DNA for the CDR3: TGCGCCAGCAGCCAAGATCGGGTAACGGGGAGCTCCTACAATGAGCAGTTCTTC. It encodes CASSQDRVTGSSYNEQFF.